Listed here is a single T cell receptor (beta chain). The specificity of this receptor is unknown. Base qualities are not recorded, but no much larger clone differs from it by a single base. The data originate from a study of shared T cell receptors in the human thymus (dated by TCRdb to the early 2020s). At the level of the whole study: The study examined how self-reactive, shared T-cell receptor alpha chains are generated in the human thymus.

CDR1 and CDR2 (SGDLS, YYNGEE) derive from the germline V gene. Germline trimming: 1 base from V, 10 bases from J; junction bases outside gene matches: 4. The CDR3 contains 14 residues, cysteine and phenylalanine counted. The read is trimmed to its CDR3 DNA, 42 bases read in frame from base 1. The library was produced with the immunoSEQ multiplex PCR assay. The table was pulled from immuneACCESS by TCRdb, which kept in-frame rearrangements only. Such tables lose some clones; where checked, under half of the loss comes from unresolved V genes, and the rest has no known cause. The sample has around 730,000 clones on record, roughly 85% of them singletons. Around 0.01% of the sample is in the top ten clones. These data were also reused for a study on human thymus T cells. As the second paper documents: Donors were immunologically healthy infants undergoing open corrective cardiac surgery for congenital heart defects in Finland. The thymus tissue came from surgical resects taken out during corrective cardiac surgery. V and J gene segment usage appeared biased in both thymic and peripheral blood repertoires. The related research reported highly overlapping thymic TCR repertoires among unrelated individuals. The study used 7 to 9 infant thymus samples plus four related peripheral blood samples to characterize TCR alpha and beta repertoires. Donor ages ranging from 7 to 244 days were recorded, and over 5 male and two female infants were included in the cohort. Thymocytes were mechanically released from the tissue and were stored as pellets of roughly 9.5-34 million cells at -70 degrees C. A QIAsymphony instrument was used to extract genomic DNA from the frozen cell pellets. Using the immunoSEQ multiplex PCR assay, the TCRB and TCRAD loci were amplified from a standardized quantity of quality-controlled genomic DNA. The amplicons spanned the V(D)J region and were long enough to cover the CDR3 and allow V and J genes to be identified. Through the commercial immunoSEQ service, the amplicons were sequenced on an Illumina platform. Primer bias and sequencing errors were corrected as previously described, and TCRAD and TCRB definitions were based on the IMGT database. The repertoires were analysed using immunoSEQ Analyzer 3.0 and VDJTools for basic statistics, V/J segment usage, diversity estimates, rarefaction and pairwise overlap. To estimate diversity, the Chao1, ChaoE, Efron-Thisted, Shannon and inverse Simpson indices were applied, and diversity was also estimated on datasets down-sampled to the smallest sample. Repertoire overlap used strict matching of CDR3 nucleotide sequence, V gene and J gene, with Jaccard-based multidimensional scaling clustering. On average, thymus samples gave 800,000 or so unique TCRB clonotypes, whereas blood samples gave roughly 86,000.

The sample consisted of thymocytes. This chain is built from TRBV9 and TRBJ1-6; TRBD1 agrees with 8 junctional bases. This sequence originates from a girl under three years old with a congenital heart defect. Donor details come from another sample of the same person, matched by shared clones. At the DNA level, the sequence is TGTGCCAGCAGCGTATCAACAGGGGGATCACCCCTCCACTTT. Its protein is CASSVSTGGSPLHF.